This TCR beta chain derives from a study of naive CD8 T cells in extremely preterm neonates listed by TCRdb under 2017. Regarding the complete study: The study compared TCRbeta CDR3 repertoires of sorted naive CD8+ T cells across four age groups: extremely preterm neonates, term neonates, young children and adults.

Term cord blood came from about five elective full-term cesarean deliveries at about 36-41 weeks of gestation, without labor or rupture of membranes. The study left out pregnancies involving fetal demise, active maternal HSV infection or known maternal HIV infection. A FACSAria III cell sorter was used to sort live, Annexin V-negative naive CD8+ T cells (CD3+CD8+CD45RA+CCR7+). Each sample yielded roughly 20,000 to 100,000 sorted naive CD8+ T cells. Mixed venous-arterial cord blood was collected with preassembled standardized sampling kits. Cord blood was held at room temperature and processed no more than 4 hours after collection. Mononuclear cells were isolated from diluted blood by Ficoll-Paque density gradient centrifugation. Mononuclear cells were cryopreserved in approximately 10% DMSO with about 90% FBS and stored long term at -150°C before sorting. Annexin V and antibodies against CD3, CD8, CCR7 and CD45RA were used to stain the thawed cells. Genomic DNA was extracted from snap-frozen sorted cell pellets with the DNeasy Blood and Tissue Kit.

What the study reported, not specific to this receptor: Compared with all other age groups, preterm neonates showed significantly lower iChao1 richness (p < 0.05) along with an even clone distribution, indicating a less rich repertoire. Compared with the older groups, preterm CDR3s were shorter and closer to germline, carrying fewer N additions and showing less junctional trimming. A small sample size and variable productive template counts among preterm samples were noted by the authors as limitations. A larger fraction of CDR3 nucleotide sequences was shared among preterm neonates (2.7%) than among term neonates (around 0.4%), young children (approximately 0.03%) and adults (about 0.01%). To track T cell development within individuals, the authors urged prospective longitudinal studies of preterm and term neonates.

The junction shows trimming of 3 bases on V and 2 bases on J, plus 20 bases between the germline ends. From a lookup of the germline V gene, CDR1 and CDR2 are SGDLS and YYNGEE. The CDR3 covers 18 residues, taking in both the cysteine and the phenylalanine. Only CDR3 DNA remains: 54 bases, in frame from the first base. A two-step, bias-controlled multiplex PCR was used to amplify TCRbeta CDR3 regions from genomic DNA. The multiplex PCR included primers specific for each TRBV and TRBJ gene segment. The immunoSEQ Assay was used to generate TCRbeta repertoire data. In the source study's methods: To merge closely related sequences, reads went through filtering and clustering using a relative-frequency ratio and a modified nearest-neighbor algorithm. IMGT annotation was the basis for assigning V, D and J genes to CDR3 sequences. Template counts were normalized for PCR amplification bias and quantified against synthetic TCR CDR3 analog sequences. Only unique productive sequences, defined as in-frame CDR3 sequences lacking stop codons, were included in the analyses. The immunoSEQ Analyzer software was used to calculate iChao1 richness and clonality, with clonality defined as 1 minus Pielou's evenness. Statistical tests were run in JMP, with either Student's t-test or a non-parametric test chosen according to Shapiro-Wilk normality results. TCRdb re-hosts the immuneACCESS table, in-frame sequences only. Its copies lack some clones; in the studies checked, an unresolved V gene accounts for under half of them, and the cause for the rest is not known. V and J calls and clone size come straight from that table; D and trimming were deduced from the DNA. This sample is represented by about 4,900 clones; 97% of them were singletons. Of the sample, roughly 0.54% is held by the ten largest clones.

Note on this clone: It has no known antigen specificity. No base quality values were provided; no much bigger clone lies one nucleotide off.

This clonotype was sampled from a newborn in good health. This chain is built from TRBV9 and TRBJ1-4; the D gene is perhaps TRBD1, from 6 matching bases. Sequencing used naive CD8+ T cells from cord blood. The CDR3 reads CASSAPTGSLGTNEKLFF. The sequenced DNA is TGTGCCAGCAGCGCCCCGACAGGATCTCTCGGCACTAATGAAAAACTGTTTTTT.